The 24 T cell receptor beta chains below come from one sample, sequenced in a study of PD-1 blockade in classical Hodgkin lymphoma. TCRdb keeps only in-frame clones here, not all; method: immunoSEQ multiplex PCR. This sample yields 23,000 or so clones, of which about 80% are seen a single time; less than 7.5% belongs to the top ten. Each patient's relapse followed autologous stem cell transplantation, and brentuximab vedotin exposure varied. The sequencing used peripheral blood mononuclear cells (PBMCs), collected at baseline. Source of these receptors: a human donor with classical Hodgkin lymphoma.

The chain links TRBV4-2 to TRBJ2-4, with 10 bases identical to TRBD1. Trimming removed 5 bases from V and 7 bases from J; junction bases left unmatched: 5. The CDR3 is 14 residues long. Per the germline V gene, CDR1 is LGHNA and CDR2 is YNFKEQ. CDR3 sequence: CASSGRDRGNIQYF. The CDR3 DNA reads as TGTGCCAGCAGCGGCCGGGACAGGGGCAACATTCAGTACTTC.

The V and J genes are TRBV5-1 and TRBJ2-7; 8 bases fit TRBD1. The V and J ends lost 4 bases and 3 bases, in that order; junction bases with no gene match: 6. In germline, CDR1 is SGHRS, CDR2 YFSETQ. The CDR3 length is 14 residues. This chain's CDR3 is CASSLGQGGYEQYF. The CDR3, as DNA: TGCGCCAGCAGCCTCGGACAGGGCGGCTACGAGCAGTACTTC.

V and J are TRBV5-1 and TRBJ2-3; 11 bases agree with TRBD2. Unmatched junction bases numbered 4, after V lost 3 bases and J lost 4 bases. The CDR3 is 15 residues long. The germline V gene encodes CDR1 SGHRS and CDR2 YFSETQ. The CDR3 spells CASSSTSGGADTQYF. The CDR3 bases are TGCGCCAGCAGCTCCACTAGCGGGGGTGCAGATACGCAGTATTTT. The variable domain in full, completed from reference TRBV5-1 and TRBJ2-3, reads KAGVTQTPRYLIKTRGQQVTLSCSPISGHRSVSWYQQTPGQGLQFLFEYFSETQRNKGNFPGRFSGRQFSNSRSEMNVSTLELGDSALYLCASSSTSGGADTQYFGPGTRLTVL.

The chain combines TRBV5-1 with TRBJ1-2; 9 bases align to TRBD1. CDR3 length: 16 amino acids. The germline CDR1 and CDR2 sequences are SGHRS and YFSETQ. V lost 4 bases to trimming and J lost 8 bases; unmatched junction nucleotides: 15. CDR3 sequence reads: CASSPQNRQGVEGYTF. CDR3 DNA: TGCGCCAGCAGCCCGCAGAACCGACAGGGGGTAGAAGGCTACACCTTC. Drawing the rest from reference TRBV5-1 and TRBJ1-2, the complete variable domain is KAGVTQTPRYLIKTRGQQVTLSCSPISGHRSVSWYQQTPGQGLQFLFEYFSETQRNKGNFPGRFSGRQFSNSRSEMNVSTLELGDSALYLCASSPQNRQGVEGYTFGSGTRLTVV.

The chain employs TRBV11-2 and TRBJ2-3, with D possibly being TRBD1 (6 bases). Germline V gene lookup returns CDR1 SGHAT and CDR2 FQNNGV. The CDR3 is 12 residues long. The germline V and J ends were trimmed by 5 bases and 5 bases, with 8 bases remaining between them. DNA of the CDR3: TGTGCCAGCAGCACCAGGGGAGATACGCAGTATTTT. It yields the protein CASSTRGDTQYF.

The chain is built from TRBV11-2 and TRBJ2-1; weak D call: TRBD2 (6 bases). V lost 3 bases and J 0 bases, leaving 6 bases between the germline ends. The V gene's germline CDR1 is SGHAT and CDR2 FQNNGV. CDR3 length: 14 residues. The CDR3 nucleotides read TGTGCCAGCAGCTTGGGGGGCTCCTACAATGAGCAGTTCTTC. The encoded protein is CASSLGGSYNEQFF.

The chain links TRBV6-6 to TRBJ2-7, with 8 nucleotides matching TRBD1. Germline CDR1 reads MNHNY; CDR2 reads SVGAGI (reference sequence). This CDR3 has 15 residues. V was pared by 5 bases and J by 3 bases, with 9 bases of the junction left unmatched. The CDR3 loop is CASSKPQGAHYEQYF. Here the CDR3 DNA reads TGTGCCAGCAGTAAACCCCAGGGGGCTCACTACGAGCAGTACTTC.

This clone was seen a handful of times. CDR3 in amino acids: CASSIPPGRRNQPQHF. CDR3 coding DNA: TGTGCCAGCAGTATCCCTCCCGGTCGGCGCAATCAGCCCCAGCATTTT. The chain is built from TRBV28 and TRBJ1-5; the D is unclear. V was trimmed by 5 bases and J by 2 bases, leaving 16 bases between them. Germline CDR1 and CDR2: MDHEN and SYDVKM. The CDR3 length is 16 residues.

This rearrangement joins TRBV19 to TRBJ2-5; 11 bases map to TRBD1. The germline V gene has CDR1 LNHDA and CDR2 SQIVND (reference sequence). The CDR3 covers 15 residues. The junction had 4 bases not matched to a gene; V was cut back by 5 bases and J by 2 bases. CDR3 region: CASSGRDRGQETQYF. CDR3 nucleotides: TGTGCCAGTAGTGGCCGGGACAGGGGGCAAGAGACCCAGTACTTC.

V gene TRBV27 combines with J gene TRBJ1-2; 7 bases match TRBD1. Germline lookup yields CDR1 MNHEY and CDR2 SMNVEV (reference sequence). The V gene end was trimmed by 2 bases and the J gene end by 6 bases; junction bases not matched to a gene: 3. The length of the CDR3 is 13 residues. CDR3 nucleotides: TGTGCCAGCAGTTTAGGAGGGGGCGATGGCTACACCTTC. This translates into CASSLGGGDGYTF.

V usage is TRBV27 and J usage is TRBJ2-5, with 10 bases lining up with TRBD1. Losses at the gene ends were 8 bases for V and 4 bases for J; bases not matched to a gene: 16. The CDR3 is 17 residues long. The germline gives CDR1 MNHEY, CDR2 SMNVEV (reference sequence). CDR3 protein: CASLTLPGQGLGETQYF. CDR3 coding DNA: TGTGCCAGCCTCACATTGCCGGGACAGGGGTTGGGAGAGACCCAGTACTTC.

The chain recombines TRBV6-1 with TRBJ1-5; D not resolved. Germline CDR1 MNHNS, CDR2 SASEGT. The CDR3 loop spans 13 amino acids. The V end was cut by 6 bases, the J end by 0 bases, with 6 bases between. The CDR3 region is CASRQYSNQPQHF. CDR3 in DNA: TGTGCCAGCAGGCAGTATAGCAATCAGCCCCAGCATTTT.

The chain links TRBV30 to TRBJ2-7, with D possibly being TRBD1 or TRBD2 (5 bases each). This CDR3 comprises 12 residues. Per germline, CDR1 GTSNPN and CDR2 SVGIG (reference sequence). V was shortened by 3 bases and J by 4 bases, with 10 bases between the two germline ends. The CDR3 loop is CAWRGLAYEQYF. Here the CDR3 DNA reads TGTGCCTGGAGGGGGCTAGCATACGAGCAGTACTTC.

The V call is TRBV4-3, the J call TRBJ2-1, with a tentative D call TRBD1 (6 bases). V gave up 1 base and J gave up 9 bases, with 13 bases separating them. CDR3 length: 14 amino acids. Germline CDR1 reads LGHNA; CDR2 reads YSLEER. Here the CDR3 reads CASSQGWGPVEQFF. The CDR3 nucleotides are TGCGCCAGCAGCCAAGGTTGGGGGCCGGTTGAGCAGTTCTTC.

J is TRBJ2-3 and V is TRBV6-1, with D tentatively TRBD2 (6 bases). Germline CDR1 MNHNS, CDR2 SASEGT. CDR3 size: 18 residues. The V end was cut by 2 bases, the J end by 0 bases, with 18 bases between. CDR3 region: CASSEFSGLITSTDTQYF. The CDR3 DNA follows: TGTGCCAGCAGTGAATTCAGCGGGCTCATTACTAGCACAGATACGCAGTATTTT.

Note on this clone: A much larger clone sits a single nucleotide away, making a read error possible. V and J are TRBV5-6 and TRBJ2-1; D possibly corresponds to TRBD2 (6 bases). CDR1 and CDR2 (germline): SGHDT, YYEEEE. CDR3 length: 13 residues. CDR3 bases: TGTGCCAGCAGCTTGGTAGAGGGAGGTGAGCAGCTCTTC. It is translated as CASSLVEGGEQLF.

In its sample, this clone was seen a few times. This chain links TRBV10-1 with TRBJ1-1; 10 bases match TRBD1. Germline CDR1 and CDR2: WNHNN and SYGVQD (reference sequence). Germline trimming cut 7 bases from V and 2 bases from J; bases unmatched to any gene: 16. This CDR3 comprises 18 residues. The DNA for the CDR3 is TGCGCCAGCATCCGAGGACAGGGGGATAGAATGGGTAACACTGAAGCTTTCTTT. Translating it yields CASIRGQGDRMGNTEAFF.

V usage is TRBV4-3 and J usage is TRBJ1-6, with TRBD1 matching 9 bases. Trimming cost V 1 base and J 9 bases; bases outside gene matches: 13. The germline gives CDR1 LGHNA, CDR2 YSLEER. There are 18 residues in the CDR3. This chain's CDR3 is CASSQAIRNRGHFSPLHF. CDR3 nucleotide sequence: TGCGCCAGCAGCCAAGCTATCCGCAACAGGGGGCATTTTTCACCCCTCCACTTT.

By sample share, this clone is medium-sized. The V call is TRBV6-5, the J call TRBJ2-7; 7 bases map to TRBD2. Germline V lookup: CDR1 MNHEY, CDR2 SVGAGI. The CDR3 runs 13 residues. Losses at the gene ends were 2 bases for V and 2 bases for J; bases not matched to a gene: 0. CDR3 amino acids: CASSYGTTYEQYF. Written as DNA, the CDR3 is TGTGCCAGCAGTTACGGGACTACCTACGAGCAGTACTTC.

The rearrangement uses TRBV11-3 and TRBJ2-3, with D maybe TRBD2 (6 bases). This CDR3 is 16 amino acids long. Germline lookup yields CDR1 SGHNT and CDR2 YENEEA. V gave up 1 base and J gave up 3 bases, with 14 bases separating them. This chain's CDR3 is CASSLGGLGKTDTQYF. The CDR3 DNA reads TGTGCCAGCAGCTTAGGGGGACTGGGGAAAACAGATACGCAGTATTTT.

The chain uses TRBV10-2 and TRBJ2-7; possible D gene TRBD2, 6 bases. The V end was cut by 7 bases, the J end by 3 bases, with 13 bases between. CDR3 length equals 13 residues. CDR1 is WSHSY, CDR2 SAAADI, per germline. The chain's CDR3 is CASTPGGIYEQYF. CDR3 in DNA: TGCGCCAGCACCCCCGGGGGTATCTACGAGCAGTACTTC.

The V call is TRBV4-2, the J call TRBJ2-3; D remains unclear. CDR1 and CDR2 from the germline V gene are LGHNA and YNFKEQ. The CDR3 contains 12 residues. V lost 4 bases to trimming and J lost 2 bases, with 4 bases between them. The CDR3 DNA sequence: TGTGCCAGCAGCCCCCCCACAGATACGCAGTATTTT. Protein: CASSPPTDTQYF.

The rearrangement joins TRBV7-2 to TRBJ1-6, with D hard to call. Germline-derived CDR1 and CDR2 are SGHTA and FQGNSA. This CDR3 has 12 residues. Trimming removed 5 bases from V and 5 bases from J, with 4 bases in between. The CDR3 loop reads CASSQNNSPLHF. The CDR3 DNA is TGTGCCAGCAGCCAAAATAATTCACCCCTCCACTTT.

This chain connects TRBV5-8 to TRBJ2-6; D not certain. Trimming removed 2 bases at V and 4 bases at J, with 7 bases between. CDR3 length: 14 amino acids. Germline V gene sequence: CDR1 SGHTS, CDR2 YDEGEE. Here the CDR3 reads CASSFLRGANVLTF. CDR3 coding DNA: TGTGCCAGCAGCTTTTTGCGCGGGGCCAACGTCCTGACTTTC.